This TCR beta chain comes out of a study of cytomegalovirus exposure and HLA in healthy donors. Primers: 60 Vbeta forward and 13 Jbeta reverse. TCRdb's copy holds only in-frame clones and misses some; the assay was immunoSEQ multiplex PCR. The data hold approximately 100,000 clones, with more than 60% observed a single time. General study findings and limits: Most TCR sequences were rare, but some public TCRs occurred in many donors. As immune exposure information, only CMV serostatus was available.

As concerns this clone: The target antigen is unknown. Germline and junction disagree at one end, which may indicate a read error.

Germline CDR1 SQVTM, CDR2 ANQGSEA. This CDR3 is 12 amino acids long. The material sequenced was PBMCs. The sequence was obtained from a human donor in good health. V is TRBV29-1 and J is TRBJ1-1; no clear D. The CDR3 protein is CSVAGGGGLIIF. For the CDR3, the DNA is TGCAGCGTTGCGGGCGGTGGAGGTCTTATTATCTTT. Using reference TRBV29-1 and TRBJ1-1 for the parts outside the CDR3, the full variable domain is SAVISQKPSRDICQRGTSLTIQCQVDSQVTMMFWYRQQPGQSLTLIATANQGSEATYESGFVIDKFPISRPNLTFSTLTVSNMSPEDSSIYLCSVAGGGGLIIFGQGTRLTVV.